This TCR beta chain was profiled in a study of T cell responses to AZD1222 COVID-19 vaccine. Broader study findings: Regions left unmutated in variants are reportedly the target of nearly half of spike-specific TCRs. Spike as a whole was targeted by vaccine-associated CD4 TCRs, dominant at 160-218 and 743-854.

The table came from immunoSEQ multiplex PCR; TCRdb's copy has only in-frame clones and leaves some out. The sample carries 100,000 to 150,000 clones, 80% to 95% recorded once. As for this clone: The antigen is unknown.

Second-dose groups at about 4 or about 12 weeks were pooled. This receptor was obtained from an adult who received the AZD1222 COVID-19 vaccine. This sample comprised peripheral blood, obtained 28 days after the second AZD1222 dose.

The CDR3, as DNA: TGTGCCAGCAGCTCCTACTACGAGCAGTACTTC. Residues: CASSSYYEQYF. The V call is TRBV11-2, the J call TRBJ2-7, with D hard to call. Germline V gene data show CDR1 as SGHAT and CDR2 as FQNNGV. CDR3 length equals 11 residues. Trimming removed 4 bases at V and 3 bases at J, with 4 bases between.